This record covers a single TCR beta chain. The antigen remains undetermined. These data come from a study of T cells expressing NK-cell markers. Turning to the study itself: TCR beta repertoires came from sorted CD3+CD56+NKG2C+, CD3+CD56+NKG2C- and CD3+CD56-NKG2C+ T cells. The eight sequenced donors comprised seven who were HCMV-seropositive and one who was seronegative.

Study-wide findings and caveats: In a few donors, dominant clonotypes made up about 25-65% of CD3+CD56-NKG2C+ cells.

UMI-tagged 5'RACE template switching yielded the TCR beta cDNA. Reanalyzing the 5' RACE reads, TCRdb keeps one entry per CDR3 protein, without DNA. Its table records about 260,000 distinct CDR3 sequences. This CDR3 is built from 18 residues. Germline CDR1 is SGHAT and CDR2 is FQNNGV. The TCR was taken from a man between 18 and 35 years old in good health. The gene calls are TRBV11-2 and TRBJ2-7; TCRdb's D call of TRBD1 is untestable without DNA. The sequencing input was blood T cells: a sorted CD56 or NKG2C T cell subset, CD4+ or CD8+ T cells, or bulk PBMC T cells (not recorded which). Here the CDR3 reads CASRSGGRAWTATYEQYF. The entire variable domain, with the rest obtained from reference TRBV11-2 and TRBJ2-7, is as follows: EAGVAQSPRYKIIEKRQSVAFWCNPISGHATLYWYQQILGQGPKLLIQFQNNGVVDDSQLPKDRFSAERLKGVDSTLKIQPAKLEDSAVYLCASRSGGRAWTATYEQYFGPGTRLTVT.